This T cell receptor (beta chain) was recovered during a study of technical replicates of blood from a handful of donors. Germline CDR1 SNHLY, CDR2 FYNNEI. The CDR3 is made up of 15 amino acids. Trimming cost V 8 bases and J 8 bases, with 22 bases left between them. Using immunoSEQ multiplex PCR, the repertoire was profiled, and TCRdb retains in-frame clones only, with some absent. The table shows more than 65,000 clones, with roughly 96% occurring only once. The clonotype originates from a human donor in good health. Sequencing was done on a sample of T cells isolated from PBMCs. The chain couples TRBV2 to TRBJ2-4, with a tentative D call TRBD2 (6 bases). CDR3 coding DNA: TGTGCCAGCGGCTACCCGACAGCATGGGGGGACATTCAGTACTTC. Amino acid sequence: CASGYPTAWGDIQYF.